This T cell receptor (beta chain) comes out of a study of blood T cells in healthy people across ages. The germline CDR1 and CDR2 sequences are DFQATT and SNEGSKA (reference sequence). Trimming shortened V by 6 bases and J by 4 bases, and 11 bases separated the two germline ends. The length of the CDR3 is 12 residues. Using a J-beta primer mix together with a sample-barcoded 5' primer, a second PCR was run for 7 to 11 cycles. TCRdb redid the calling of the 5' RACE reads with MiXCR, one entry per CDR3 protein. This sample yields around 1.5 million distinct CDR3 sequences, of which 34% are seen a single time; about 11% belongs to the top ten.

The clonotype was recovered from a woman in her twenties or thirties in good health. The rearrangement joins TRBV20-1 to TRBJ2-3, with D unclear. What was sequenced was blood. In nucleotides, the CDR3 is TGCAGTGCCGAGAGGCCCCCAGATACGCAGTATTTT. Encoded protein: CSAERPPDTQYF.